This T cell receptor beta chain was sequenced during a study of identical twins. Whole-study results and caveats: Not following the same donors, the study drew its conclusions from cross-sectional statistical analysis.

This clonotype showed up many times. Its antigen is undetermined. CDR3 length equals 14 residues. V lost 2 bases and J lost 8; bases outside the gene matches: 6. Germline-derived CDR1 and CDR2 are KGHSH and LQKENI. One entry per CDR3 protein results from TCRdb running MiXCR on the 5' RACE reads. The sample records 200,000 or so distinct CDR3 sequences, 7.5% being singletons. The same specimen was also included in a second study, on yellow fever vaccine responses in identical twins.

Source material: memory (CD45RO+) T cells sorted from blood. The sequence derives from a woman in her late teens or twenties in good health. J is TRBJ1-3 and V is TRBV18; 7 positions match TRBD1. The CDR3 sequence: CASSPGTARDTIYF. Written as DNA, the CDR3 is TGTGCCAGCTCACCAGGGACAGCTCGGGACACCATATATTTT. Full variable domain (outside the CDR3, taken from reference TRBV18 and TRBJ1-3): NAGVMQNPRHLVRRRGQEARLRCSPMKGHSHVYWYRQLPEEGLKFMVYLQKENIIDESGMPKERFSAEFPKEGPSILRIQQVVRGDSAAYFCASSPGTARDTIYFGEGSWLTVV.